A selection of T cell receptor beta chains follows, all from one sample in a study of human T cells and chemical hapten exposure. MiXCR, run by TCRdb on the RACE reads, gives a single entry per CDR3 protein. The repertoire holds fewer than 400,000 distinct CDR3 sequences, with roughly 6.9% as singletons. The sample in question was whole blood, obtained in connection with sensitization to the hapten diphenylcyclopropenone (DPC). Receptors originate from a woman under 30 with alopecia areata. Some clones in this sample may be carry-over from other donors' samples. CDR3s include the opening cysteine and the closing phenylalanine or tryptophan. D genes are given only for firm matches. Clone sizes are given selectively: once, few, many, or a class where the clone is expanded.

DNA,CDR3,D,size,J,V
TGTGCCAGTCGACAGCTGACGAACACTGAAGCTTTCTTT,CASRQLTNTEAFF,.,few,TRBJ1-1,TRBV7-8
TGTGCCAGCAGTGCCGGGGGTGGGCAGTACTTC,CASSAGGGQYF,.,many,TRBJ2-7,TRBV12-3/TRBV12-4
TGCGCCAGCCTCGTAGGGACAGGCCCTTCGGAGACCCAGTACTTC,CASLVGTGPSETQYF,TRBD1,many,TRBJ2-5,TRBV5-1
TGTGCCAGCAGTTACCCCGGGGACACTTCGGGAGGTCAGCCCCAGCATTTT,CASSYPGDTSGGQPQHF,.,few,TRBJ1-5,TRBV6-2/TRBV6-3
TGCGCCAGCAGCTTGGCCCGGGGAGAAGCTTTCTTT,CASSLARGEAFF,.,.,TRBJ1-1,TRBV5-1
TGCAGTGCTAGCGGTTCCCAGGGAGATCAGCCCCAGCATTTT,CSASGSQGDQPQHF,.,few,TRBJ1-5,TRBV20-1
TGTGCCAGCAGCCCCCAAGGAACGAACACCGGGGAGCTGTTTTTT,CASSPQGTNTGELFF,.,few,TRBJ2-2,TRBV7-9
TGTGCCAGCAGCGCGACTAGCGGGGTTGATACGCAGTATTTT,CASSATSGVDTQYF,TRBD2,few,TRBJ2-3,TRBV9
TGTGCCAGCAGCTTCTTGACTAGCGGGGCAACAGATACGCAGTATTTT,CASSFLTSGATDTQYF,TRBD2,many,TRBJ2-3,TRBV13
TGTGCCAACGGGCCGAGCGCTGCCTGGGATACGCAGTATTTT,CANGPSAAWDTQYF,.,few,TRBJ2-3,TRBV2
TGTGCCAGCAACTCCGGTAGCGGGGACACAGATACGCAGTATTTT,CASNSGSGDTDTQYF,TRBD2,many,TRBJ2-3,TRBV25-1
TGTGCCAGCTCCTGGGGGGGGCCTTCTGAAGCTTTCTTT,CASSWGGPSEAFF,.,few,TRBJ1-1,TRBV27
TGCGCCAGCAGCCCCCGAGGGCAGGGGGCCGGGGATACGCAGTATTTT,CASSPRGQGAGDTQYF,TRBD1,many,TRBJ2-3,TRBV4-3
TGTGCTAGTGGTTTGGCCTTAAGCGAAAAACTGTTTTTT,CASGLALSEKLFF,.,few,TRBJ1-4,TRBV12-5
TGTGCCAGCAGCCAAGGCTTACTCACTGGTAGCGAGCAGTACTTC,CASSQGLLTGSEQYF,.,.,TRBJ2-7,TRBV3-1
TGTGCCAGCAGCCCATTAGCGGGGGGGCCCCAAGAGACCCAGTACTTC,CASSPLAGGPQETQYF,TRBD2,few,TRBJ2-5,TRBV12-3/TRBV12-4
TGTGCCAGCAGTCCCGGGCCTGGCCTATATGGCTACACCTTC,CASSPGPGLYGYTF,.,few,TRBJ1-2,TRBV12-3/TRBV12-4
TGTGCCAGCAGCTTCGGCAGGGTTGGAACTGAAGCTTTCTTT,CASSFGRVGTEAFF,.,few,TRBJ1-1,TRBV7-8
TGCAGTGCTAGAGCGGGCCAGGGGGCAAATGAAGCTTTCTTT,CSARAGQGANEAFF,TRBD1,.,TRBJ1-1,TRBV20-1
TGTGCCAGCAGGCCGGGAGCCCAAGAGACCCAGTACTTC,CASRPGAQETQYF,.,few,TRBJ2-5,TRBV12-3/TRBV12-4
TGTGCCAGCAGTTTGGGGAAGACCCAGCATTTT,CASSLGKTQHF,.,many,TRBJ1-5,TRBV12-3/TRBV12-4
TGCGCCAGCAGCCAAGAACGCGGGGGGCTTTTACAGCCCCAGCATTTT,CASSQERGGLLQPQHF,.,few,TRBJ1-5,TRBV4-3
TGTGCCAGCAACGGACAGGGGACCTACGAGCAGTACTTC,CASNGQGTYEQYF,TRBD1,many,TRBJ2-7,TRBV6-5
TGCGCCAGCAGCCAATCAGCCGGGGGATCCTACGAGCAGTACTTC,CASSQSAGGSYEQYF,.,few,TRBJ2-7,TRBV4-1
TGTGCCAGCAGTTTATTGATCTGGGGGAGGGACACTGAAGCTTTCTTT,CASSLLIWGRDTEAFF,.,many,TRBJ1-1,TRBV28
TGTGCCAGCAGTTACACCAAGAACACTGAAGCTTTCTTT,CASSYTKNTEAFF,.,.,TRBJ1-1,TRBV6-2/TRBV6-3
TGTGCCAGCAGTGAAGTAGGCGGGGCTGAAGCTTTCTTT,CASSEVGGAEAFF,.,many,TRBJ1-1,TRBV2
TGTGCCACCAGTGATCGGGGACTAGCGGGGGGATCCTACAATGAGCAGTTCTTC,CATSDRGLAGGSYNEQFF,TRBD2,few,TRBJ2-1,TRBV24-1
TGTGCCAGCTCCCCCGGGACAGGGTTCACAGATACGCAGTATTTT,CASSPGTGFTDTQYF,TRBD1,few,TRBJ2-3,TRBV27
TGTGCCAGCAGTAAGATGACAGGGAGTTCCAAAAACATTCAGTACTTC,CASSKMTGSSKNIQYF,TRBD1,few,TRBJ2-4,TRBV12-3/TRBV12-4
TGTGCCAGCAGCTCCCAGGGGTTCGGGGAACTGTTTTTT,CASSSQGFGELFF,.,.,TRBJ1-4,TRBV7-2